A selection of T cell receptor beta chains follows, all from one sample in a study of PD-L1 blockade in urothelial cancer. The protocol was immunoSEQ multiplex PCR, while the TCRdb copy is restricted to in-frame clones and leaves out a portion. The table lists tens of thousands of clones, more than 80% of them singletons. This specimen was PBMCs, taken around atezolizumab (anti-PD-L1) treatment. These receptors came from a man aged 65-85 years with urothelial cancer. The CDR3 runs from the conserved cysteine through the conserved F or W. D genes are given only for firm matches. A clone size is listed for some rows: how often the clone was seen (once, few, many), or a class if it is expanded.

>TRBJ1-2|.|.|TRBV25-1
TGTGCCAGCAGCGAGGGAGGAGGGTACTATGGCTACACCTTC
CASSEGGGYYGYTF
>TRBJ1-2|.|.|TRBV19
TGTGCCAGTACCCTAGGCCGGGGGTCGGGGGGCTACACCTTC
CASTLGRGSGGYTF
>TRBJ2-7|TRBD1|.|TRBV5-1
TGCGCCAGCAGCCTTAGACAGGGGGGCTACGAGCAGTACTTC
CASSLRQGGYEQYF
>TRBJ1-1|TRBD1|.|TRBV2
TGTGCCAGCAGTGGGGACAGGAGGAACACTGAAGCTTTCTTT
CASSGDRRNTEAFF
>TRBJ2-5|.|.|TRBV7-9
TGTGCCAGCAGCGCGAGGAGAGAGACCCAGTACTTC
CASSARRETQYF
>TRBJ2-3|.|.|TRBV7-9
TGTGCCAGCAGCTTAAGACAGGACCCAGATACGCAGTATTTT
CASSLRQDPDTQYF
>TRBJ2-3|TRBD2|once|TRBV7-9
TGTGCCAGCAGCTTAAGGCGGGGGGGCGCAGATACGCAGTATTTT
CASSLRRGGADTQYF
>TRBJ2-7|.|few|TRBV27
TGTGCCAGCAGCCCGGTAGGCGGCGGGAACTACGAGCAGTACTTC
CASSPVGGGNYEQYF
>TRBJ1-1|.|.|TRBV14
TGTGCCAGCAGCCAAGACCCAGGGATTTTGACTGAAGCTTTCTTT
CASSQDPGILTEAFF
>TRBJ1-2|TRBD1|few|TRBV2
TGTGCCAGCAGGCGGGACAGGCAAGCTAACTATGGCTACACCTTC
CASRRDRQANYGYTF
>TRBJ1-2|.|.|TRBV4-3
TGCGCCAGCAGCCAAGTCCAGGAAAACTATGGCTACACCTTC
CASSQVQENYGYTF
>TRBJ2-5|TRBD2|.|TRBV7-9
TGTGCCAGCAGCGAAACTAGCGGGAGGGCATGGGAGACCCAGTACTTC
CASSETSGRAWETQYF
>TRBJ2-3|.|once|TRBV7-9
TGTGCCAGCAGCTTAGCTGGCAGTTATACAGATACGCAGTATTTT
CASSLAGSYTDTQYF
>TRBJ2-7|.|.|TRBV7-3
TGTGCCAGCAGCAAGACAGTTAGCTCCTACGAGCAGTACTTC
CASSKTVSSYEQYF
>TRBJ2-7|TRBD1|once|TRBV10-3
TGTGCCATCGGAAGGGACAGGCTTCCCTACGAGCAGTACTTC
CAIGRDRLPYEQYF
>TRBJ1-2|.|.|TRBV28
TGTGCCAGCAGTTTGGAGGGAAAGGCCTATGGCTACACCTTC
CASSLEGKAYGYTF
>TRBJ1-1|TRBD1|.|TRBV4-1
TGCGCCAGCAGCCAGGCCGGGACAGGGACCTTTCCTTTCTTT
CASSQAGTGTFPFF
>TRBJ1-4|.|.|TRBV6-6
TGTGCCAGCAGTTATGCGGGTTTTGCGGAAAAACTGTTTTTT
CASSYAGFAEKLFF
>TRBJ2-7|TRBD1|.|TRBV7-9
TGTGCCAGCAGCCCAACGACAGGGAGCTACGAGCAGTACTTC
CASSPTTGSYEQYF
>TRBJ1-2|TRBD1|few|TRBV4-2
TGTGCCAGCAGCCCGACAGGGGCCAACTATGGCTACACCTTC
CASSPTGANYGYTF
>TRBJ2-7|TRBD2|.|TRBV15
TGTGCCACCAGCAGAGGGACTAGCTTAGGCGAGCAGTACTTC
CATSRGTSLGEQYF
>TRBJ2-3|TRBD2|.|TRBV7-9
TGTGCCAGCAGCACAAAGCGGGGCATGGATACGCAGTATTTT
CASSTKRGMDTQYF
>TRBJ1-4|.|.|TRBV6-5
TGTGCCAGCAGTTTCCGACAGACTAATGAAAAACTGTTTTTT
CASSFRQTNEKLFF
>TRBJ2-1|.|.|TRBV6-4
TGTGCCAGCAGTGTAGGTTACGGGGGTGAGCAGTTCTTC
CASSVGYGGEQFF
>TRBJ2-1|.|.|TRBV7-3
TGTGCCAGCAGTTCGGGGGGCCGTAATGGGCAGTTCTTC
CASSSGGRNGQFF
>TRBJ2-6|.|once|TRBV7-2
TGTGCCAGCAGCTTAGCGTCCGGGGTAACTGGGGCCAACGTCCTGACTTTC
CASSLASGVTGANVLTF
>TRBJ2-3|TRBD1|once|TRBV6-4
TGTGCCAGCAGCCGGGACAGGAGCACAGATACGCAGTATTTT
CASSRDRSTDTQYF
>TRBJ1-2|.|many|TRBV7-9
TGTGCCAGCAGCTTAGGCGCGGGGTATGGCTACACCTTC
CASSLGAGYGYTF
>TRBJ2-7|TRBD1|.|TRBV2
TGTGCCAGCAGTGAAGAGGGGACAGGGGTAGACGAGCAGTACTTC
CASSEEGTGVDEQYF
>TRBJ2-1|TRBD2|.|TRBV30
TGTGCCTGGAGTGGAGGACTAGCCTATGAGCAGTTCTTC
CAWSGGLAYEQFF
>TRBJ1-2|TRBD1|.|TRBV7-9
TGTGCCAGCAGCAGCAGACAGGGGGTAGAGAATGGCTACACCTTC
CASSSRQGVENGYTF
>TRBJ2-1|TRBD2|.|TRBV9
TGTGCCAGCAGCTCTACTAGCGTTGAGCAGTTCTTC
CASSSTSVEQFF
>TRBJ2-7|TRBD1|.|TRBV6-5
TGTGCCAGCAGTTTGGACAGGGCGGGTTCGTACGAGCAGTACTTC
CASSLDRAGSYEQYF
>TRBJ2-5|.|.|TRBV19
TGTGCCAGTAGTATCAATGGCAGGGGCGGGCAAGAGACCCAGTACTTC
CASSINGRGGQETQYF
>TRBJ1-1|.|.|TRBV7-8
TGTGCCACCAACAGGGACGGCACTGAAGCTTTCTTT
CATNRDGTEAFF
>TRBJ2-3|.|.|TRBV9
TGTGCCAGCAGCGTAGAGAACCCGGCTAGCGACACAGATACGCAGTATTTT
CASSVENPASDTDTQYF
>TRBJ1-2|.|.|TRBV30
TGTGCCTGCCGGGGGGGGCCCAAACAGAATGGCTACACCTTC
CACRGGPKQNGYTF
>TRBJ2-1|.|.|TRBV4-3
TGCGCTACGGGCGGAGGGGGGGGCCACAATGAGCAGTTCTTC
CATGGGGGHNEQFF
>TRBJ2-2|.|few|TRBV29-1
TGCAGCGTTGAAATTGCGAGGGATGCCGGGGAGCTGTTTTTT
CSVEIARDAGELFF
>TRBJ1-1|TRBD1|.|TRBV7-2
TGTGCCAGCAGCATACAGGGGGCAGGGACTGAAGCTTTCTTT
CASSIQGAGTEAFF
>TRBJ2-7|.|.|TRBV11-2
TGTGCCAGCAGCCGGGACTCTAGCTCCTACGAGCAGTACTTC
CASSRDSSSYEQYF
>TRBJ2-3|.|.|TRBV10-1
TGCGCCAGCAGTGAGGGCGGAACCACAGATACGCAGTATTTT
CASSEGGTTDTQYF
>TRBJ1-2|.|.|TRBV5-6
TGTGCCAGCTGCGTCCGGGATTCAGCTAACTATGGCTACACCTTC
CASCVRDSANYGYTF
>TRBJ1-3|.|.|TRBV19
TGTGCCAGTAAGGAGGCCCCTCCATATGTTGGAAACACCATATATTTT
CASKEAPPYVGNTIYF
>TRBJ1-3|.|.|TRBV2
TGTGCCAGCAGAGCTGAGGCCCTCATAGCCGGAAACACCATATATTTT
CASRAEALIAGNTIYF
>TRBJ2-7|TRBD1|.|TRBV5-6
TGTGCCAGCAGCTTGGCCCCGGACAGGGGGCTTCAGTACTTC
CASSLAPDRGLQYF
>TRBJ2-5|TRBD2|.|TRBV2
TGTGCCAGCAGACTAGCGGGAGTGGGAGAGACCCAGTACTTC
CASRLAGVGETQYF
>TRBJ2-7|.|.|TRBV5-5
TGTGCCAGCAGCTCGGGGTCTAGCGTTTACTACGAGCAGTACTTC
CASSSGSSVYYEQYF
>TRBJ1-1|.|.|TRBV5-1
TGCGCCAGCAGCTTGGCTCAGGCCAGGAACACTGAAGCTTTCTTT
CASSLAQARNTEAFF
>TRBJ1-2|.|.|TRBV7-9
TGTGCCAGCAGCCCAAAAGCGGGCCAGGACGACTATGGCTACACCTTC
CASSPKAGQDDYGYTF
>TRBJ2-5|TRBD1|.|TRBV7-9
TGTGCCAGCTTATCAAAGCCTTCTGGGACAGGGAACCAAGAGACCCAGTACTTC
CASLSKPSGTGNQETQYF
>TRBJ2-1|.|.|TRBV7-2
TGTGCCAGCAGCTTAGGGGTTAGCGGCTACAATGAGCAGTTCTTC
CASSLGVSGYNEQFF
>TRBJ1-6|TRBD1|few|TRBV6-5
TGTGCCAGCAGTTGGGCGGACAGGGGGAATTCACCCCTCCACTTT
CASSWADRGNSPLHF
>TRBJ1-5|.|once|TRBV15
TGTGCCACCAGCCCTGGGCTGGGGGCTGATCAGCCCCAGCATTTT
CATSPGLGADQPQHF
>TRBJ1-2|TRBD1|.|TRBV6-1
TGTGCCAGCAGTGAGATAACAGGGGTAGGCTACACCTTC
CASSEITGVGYTF